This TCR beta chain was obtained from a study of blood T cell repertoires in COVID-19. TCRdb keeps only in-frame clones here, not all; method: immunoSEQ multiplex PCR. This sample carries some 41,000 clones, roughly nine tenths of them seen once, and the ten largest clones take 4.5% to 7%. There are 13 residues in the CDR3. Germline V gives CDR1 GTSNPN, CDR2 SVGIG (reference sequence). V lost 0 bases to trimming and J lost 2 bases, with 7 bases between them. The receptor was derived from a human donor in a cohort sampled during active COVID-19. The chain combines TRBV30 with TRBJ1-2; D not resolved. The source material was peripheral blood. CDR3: CAWSVKSNYGYTF. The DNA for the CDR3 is TGTGCCTGGAGTGTCAAATCCAACTATGGCTACACCTTC.